This T cell receptor beta chain appears in the sequencing data of a study of B cell selection in AIRE deficiency. Overall study findings and caveats: Shorter CDR3s marked shared Treg sequences, biased toward few non-templated insertions. Healthy Tconv contained about 35% of shared healthy Treg sequences; only TCRbeta sequenced. About 30.6% of healthy-shared Treg sequences were found among patient Tconv cells. Healthy donors alone shared 31.6% of 4,000 or so Treg sequences; patients alone 9% to 9.5%.

The CDR3 contains 13 residues. Trimming pared 0 bases from V and 10 bases from J, leaving 12 bases between. From germline, CDR1 is LNHNV and CDR2 YYDKDF (reference sequence). Regulatory T cells were sorted as CD4+CD25hiCD127low/negative cells. Worth noting for this clone: Its specificity is not known.

Profiled with immunoSEQ multiplex PCR; TCRdb holds only in-frame clones, not every one. The data show over 15,000 clones, with roughly 91% seen just once and 0.89% held by the top ten. Sequenced: CD4+CD25+ Tregs sorted from PBMCs. J is TRBJ1-1 and V is TRBV15; unclear D gene. The clonotype was recovered from a human donor in good health. The CDR3 sequence: CATSRDLGRRAFF. CDR3 DNA: TGTGCCACCAGCAGAGATTTGGGCAGGAGAGCTTTCTTT.